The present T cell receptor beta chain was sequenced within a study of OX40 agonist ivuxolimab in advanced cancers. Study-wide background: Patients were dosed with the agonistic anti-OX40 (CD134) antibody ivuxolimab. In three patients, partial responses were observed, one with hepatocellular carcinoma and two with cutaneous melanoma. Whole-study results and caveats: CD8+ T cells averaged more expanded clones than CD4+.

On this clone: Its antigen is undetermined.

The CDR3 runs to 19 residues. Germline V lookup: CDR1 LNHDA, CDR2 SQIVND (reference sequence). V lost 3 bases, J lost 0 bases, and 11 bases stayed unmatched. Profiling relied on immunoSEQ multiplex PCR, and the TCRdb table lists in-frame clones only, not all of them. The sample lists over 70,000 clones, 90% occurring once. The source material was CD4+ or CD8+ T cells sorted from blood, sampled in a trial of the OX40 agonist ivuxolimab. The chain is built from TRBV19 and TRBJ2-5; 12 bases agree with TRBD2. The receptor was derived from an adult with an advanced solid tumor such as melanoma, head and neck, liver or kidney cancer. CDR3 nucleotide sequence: TGTGCCAGTAGTATCCGGCTAGCCGGACTAGCGGGAAACCAAGAGACCCAGTACTTC. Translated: CASSIRLAGLAGNQETQYF.